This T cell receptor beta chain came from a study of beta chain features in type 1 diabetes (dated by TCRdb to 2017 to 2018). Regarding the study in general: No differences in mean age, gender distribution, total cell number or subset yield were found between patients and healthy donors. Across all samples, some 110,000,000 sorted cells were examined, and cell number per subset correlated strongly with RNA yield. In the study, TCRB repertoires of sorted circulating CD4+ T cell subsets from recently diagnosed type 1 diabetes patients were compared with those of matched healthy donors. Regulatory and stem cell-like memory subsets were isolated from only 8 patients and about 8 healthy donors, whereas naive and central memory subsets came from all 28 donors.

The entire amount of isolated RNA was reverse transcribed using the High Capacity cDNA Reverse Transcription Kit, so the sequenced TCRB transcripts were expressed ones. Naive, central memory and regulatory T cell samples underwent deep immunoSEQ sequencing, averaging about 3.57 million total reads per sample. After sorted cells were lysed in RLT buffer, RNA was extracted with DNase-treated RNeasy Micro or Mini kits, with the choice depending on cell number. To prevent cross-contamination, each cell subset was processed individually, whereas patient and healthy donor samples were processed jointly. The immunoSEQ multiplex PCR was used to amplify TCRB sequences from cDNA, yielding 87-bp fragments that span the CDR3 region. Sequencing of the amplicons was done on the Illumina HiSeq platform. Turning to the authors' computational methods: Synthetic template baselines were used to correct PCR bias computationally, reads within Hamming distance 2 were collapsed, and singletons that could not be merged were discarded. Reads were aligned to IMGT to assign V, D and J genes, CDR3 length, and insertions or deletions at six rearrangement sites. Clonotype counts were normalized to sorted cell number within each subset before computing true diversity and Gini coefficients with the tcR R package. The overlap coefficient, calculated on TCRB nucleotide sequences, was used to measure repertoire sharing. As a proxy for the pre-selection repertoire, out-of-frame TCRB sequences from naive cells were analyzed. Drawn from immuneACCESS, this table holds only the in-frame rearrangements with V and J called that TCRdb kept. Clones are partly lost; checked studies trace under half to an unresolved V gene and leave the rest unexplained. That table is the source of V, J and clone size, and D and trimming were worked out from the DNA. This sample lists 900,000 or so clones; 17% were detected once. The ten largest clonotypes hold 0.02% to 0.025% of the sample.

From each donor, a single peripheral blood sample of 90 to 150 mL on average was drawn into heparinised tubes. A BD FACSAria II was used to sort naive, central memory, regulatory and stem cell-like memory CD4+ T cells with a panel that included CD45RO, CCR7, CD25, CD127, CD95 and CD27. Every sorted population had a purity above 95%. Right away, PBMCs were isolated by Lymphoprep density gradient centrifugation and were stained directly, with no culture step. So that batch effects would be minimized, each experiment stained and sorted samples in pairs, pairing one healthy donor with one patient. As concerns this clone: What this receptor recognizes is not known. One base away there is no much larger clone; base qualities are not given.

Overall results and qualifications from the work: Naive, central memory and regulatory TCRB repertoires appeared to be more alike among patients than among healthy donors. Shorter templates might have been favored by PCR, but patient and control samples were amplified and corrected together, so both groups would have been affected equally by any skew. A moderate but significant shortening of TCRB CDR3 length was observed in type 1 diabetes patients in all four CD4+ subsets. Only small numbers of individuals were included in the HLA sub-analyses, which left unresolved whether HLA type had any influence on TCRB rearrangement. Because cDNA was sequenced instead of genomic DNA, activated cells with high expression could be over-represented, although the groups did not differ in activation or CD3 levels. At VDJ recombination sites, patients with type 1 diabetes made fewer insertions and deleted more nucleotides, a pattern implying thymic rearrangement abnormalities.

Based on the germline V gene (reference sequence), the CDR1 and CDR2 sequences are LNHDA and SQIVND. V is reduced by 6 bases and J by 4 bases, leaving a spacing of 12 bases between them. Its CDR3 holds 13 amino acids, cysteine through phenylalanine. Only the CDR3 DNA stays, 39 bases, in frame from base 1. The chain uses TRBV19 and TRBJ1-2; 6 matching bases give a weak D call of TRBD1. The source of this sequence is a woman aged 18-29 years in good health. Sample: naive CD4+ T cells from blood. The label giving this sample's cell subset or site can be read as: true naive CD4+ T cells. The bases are TGTGCCAGTAGAGCAGGGGCCGGCTATGGCTACACCTTC. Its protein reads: CASRAGAGYGYTF.